Listed here are 25 T cell receptor beta chains from one sample, sequenced in a study of radiation and T cells in renal cell carcinoma. The treatment is: 15 Gy SBRT to primary tumor, nephrectomy 4 weeks later. Produced via immunoSEQ multiplex PCR; TCRdb's table is partial and in-frame only. The sample has about 20,000 clones; just over 60% are singletons. This specimen was tumor tissue, taken from a patient whose treatment included radiotherapy and nephrectomy. These receptors were obtained from a woman between 70 and 85 years old with renal cell carcinoma.

The chain is built from TRBV14 and TRBJ1-1; 10 bases agree with TRBD1. With V trimmed by 6 bases and J by 10 bases, 8 bases remained unmatched. The V gene's germline CDR1 is SGHDN and CDR2 FVKESK. The CDR3 runs 13 residues. For the CDR3, the DNA is TGTGCCAGCAGTCGCGACAGGGGGCGCGGAGCTTTCTTT. Translating gives CASSRDRGRGAFF.

The rearrangement links TRBV6-5 to TRBJ1-1; D gene ambiguous. CDR3 size: 15 residues. The V end lost 2 bases, the J end lost 0 bases, and 10 bases lay between the germline ends. In germline, CDR1 is MNHEY, CDR2 SVGAGI. CDR3 protein: CASSYTNGLNTEAFF. The CDR3 nucleotides are TGTGCCAGCAGTTACACCAATGGATTGAACACTGAAGCTTTCTTT.

The chain combines TRBV5-4 with TRBJ2-2, with D possibly being TRBD1 or TRBD2 (6 bases each). Germline assignment: CDR1 SGHNT and CDR2 YYREEE (reference sequence). The CDR3 has 15 amino acids. V gave up 0 bases and J gave up 2 bases, with 8 bases separating them. DNA for the CDR3: TGTGCCAGCAGCTTGGCGGGGGCTAACACCGGGGAGCTGTTTTTT. Its translation is CASSLAGANTGELFF. The full variable domain, rest sourced from reference TRBV5-4 and TRBJ2-2, is ETGVTQSPTHLIKTRGQQVTLRCSSQSGHNTVSWYQQALGQGPQFIFQYYREEENGRGNFPPRFSGLQFPNYSSELNVNALELDDSALYLCASSLAGANTGELFFGEGSRLTVL.

This clone is deemed medium-sized. V is TRBV6-1 and J is TRBJ2-7, with D possibly matching TRBD2 (6 bases). The CDR3 contains 16 residues. The V end lost 1 base, the J end lost 1 base, and 14 bases lay between the germline ends. Germline V lookup: CDR1 MNHNS, CDR2 SASEGT. The CDR3 nucleotides read TGTGCCAGCAGTGAAGGGGGGGATGGAGGATCCTACGAGCAGTACTTC. Its protein is CASSEGGDGGSYEQYF.

Only one count was recorded for this clone. The rearrangement joins TRBV7-2 to TRBJ2-3; TRBD2 matches at 9 bases. Losses at the gene ends were 5 bases for V and 4 bases for J; bases not matched to a gene: 7. The CDR3 has 15 amino acids. Germline values: CDR1 SGHTA, CDR2 FQGNSA. In nucleotides, the CDR3 is TGTGCCAGCAGCATTGGGACTAGCAGGGCAGATACGCAGTATTTT. Protein product: CASSIGTSRADTQYF.

The J gene is TRBJ1-2, the V gene TRBV7-2; 8 nucleotides line up with TRBD1. The CDR3 spans 16 residues. CDR1 and CDR2 (germline): SGHTA, FQGNSA. The V and J ends lost 7 bases and 4 bases, in that order; junction bases with no gene match: 14. The CDR3: CASTGQGAQKGYGYTF. CDR3 in DNA: TGTGCCAGCACAGGGCAGGGGGCCCAAAAGGGCTATGGCTACACCTTC. Drawing the rest from reference TRBV7-2 and TRBJ1-2, the complete variable domain is GAGVSQSPSNKVTEKGKDVELRCDPISGHTALYWYRQSLGQGLEFLIYFQGNSAPDKSGLPSDRFSAERTGGSVSTLTIQRTQQEDSAVYLCASTGQGAQKGYGYTFGSGTRLTVV.

V is TRBV13 and J is TRBJ1-6; D perhaps matches TRBD1 (5 bases). The CDR3 extends over 14 amino acids. Trimming took off 4 bases at V and 9 bases at J, with 13 bases between the two ends. Germline values: CDR1 PRHDT, CDR2 FYEKMQ (reference sequence). The CDR3 DNA reads as TGTGCCAGCAGCTCGTACGGGGCCCCTTCACCCCTCCACTTT. This codes for CASSSYGAPSPLHF.

This rearrangement joins TRBV5-6 to TRBJ2-7; 8 bases match TRBD1. The CDR3 contains 14 residues. Germline CDR1 SGHDT, CDR2 YYEEEE. V lost 0 bases and J lost 3; bases outside the gene matches: 2. CDR3 in DNA: TGTGCCAGCAGCTTGGGGACAGGGTTCTACGAGCAGTACTTC. Protein sequence: CASSLGTGFYEQYF.

This clone is categorized as medium-sized. The chain recombines TRBV10-1 with TRBJ1-2; D remains unclear. With 10 bases removed from V and 2 bases from J, the gap between germline ends came to 5 bases. CDR1 and CDR2 (germline): WNHNN, SYGVQD (reference sequence). The CDR3 length is 10 residues. The CDR3 is CATPNYGYTF. The CDR3 DNA follows: TGCGCCACCCCCAACTATGGCTACACCTTC.

The chain is built from TRBV5-4 and TRBJ2-2; D may be TRBD1 or TRBD2 (5 bases each). V lost 3 bases and J 0 bases, leaving 6 bases between the germline ends. CDR1 and CDR2 from the germline V gene are SGHNT and YYREEE (reference sequence). The CDR3 covers 14 residues. The CDR3 spells CASSWGTNTGELFF. The CDR3 nucleotides are TGTGCCAGCAGCTGGGGGACGAACACCGGGGAGCTGTTTTTT.

Only a few counts were recorded for this clone. This chain joins TRBV19 and TRBJ2-5; 10 bases match TRBD2. Germline V gene data show CDR1 as LNHDA and CDR2 as SQIVND (reference sequence). J gave up 2 bases and V 7 bases, and 7 bases lay outside the gene matches. There are 15 residues in the CDR3. Here the CDR3 DNA reads TGTGCCAGTACCAAAGGAGCGGGGGGGCAAGAGACCCAGTACTTC. This sequence encodes CASTKGAGGQETQYF.

This clone appeared a few times. The chain links TRBV14 to TRBJ2-7; D remains unclear. The V gene lost 0 bases and the J gene lost 4 bases, with 7 bases spanning the gap. Germline CDR1 SGHDN, CDR2 FVKESK. This CDR3 has 13 amino acids. The CDR3 coding sequence is TGTGCCAGCAGCCAAGAGATAGGGTACGAGCAGTACTTC. It is translated as CASSQEIGYEQYF. The entire variable domain, with the rest obtained from reference TRBV14 and TRBJ2-7, is as follows: EAGVTQFPSHSVIEKGQTVTLRCDPISGHDNLYWYRRVMGKEIKFLLHFVKESKQDESGMPNNRFLAERTGGTYSTLKVQPAELEDSGVYFCASSQEIGYEQYFGPGTRLTVT.

The chain joins TRBV9 to TRBJ2-2; 8 bases are shared with TRBD1. The CDR3 has 16 amino acids. The V segment lost 3 bases and the J segment 4 bases; nucleotides outside the gene matches: 8. Per the germline V gene, CDR1 is SGDLS and CDR2 is YYNGEE. The CDR3 coding sequence is TGTGCCAGCAGCGGCGGACAGGGCCGGCTCACCGGGGAGCTGTTTTTT. Residues: CASSGGQGRLTGELFF.

The V and J genes are TRBV11-2 and TRBJ1-6, with D possibly matching TRBD1 (6 bases). V lost 3 bases and J lost 13, with 10 bases in between. CDR3 size: 12 residues. Per the germline V gene, CDR1 is SGHAT and CDR2 is FQNNGV. The CDR3 sequence: CASSFGGGPLHF. In nucleotides, the CDR3 is TGTGCCAGCAGCTTTGGCGGGGGCCCCCTCCACTTT. The full variable domain, with the rest looked up from reference TRBV11-2 and TRBJ1-6, is EAGVAQSPRYKIIEKRQSVAFWCNPISGHATLYWYQQILGQGPKLLIQFQNNGVVDDSQLPKDRFSAERLKGVDSTLKIQPAKLEDSAVYLCASSFGGGPLHFGNGTRLTVT.

The chain employs TRBV29-1 and TRBJ2-7, with D perhaps TRBD1 or TRBD2 (5 bases each). Trimming removed 7 bases at V and 7 bases at J, with 20 bases between. The CDR3 covers 13 residues. The V gene's germline CDR1 is SQVTM and CDR2 ANQGSEA. CDR3 sequence (DNA): TGCAGCGGCTCCGGGACGGATATGGGAGAGCAGTACTTC. It is translated as CSGSGTDMGEQYF.

This clone came up a few times. This chain joins TRBV30 and TRBJ1-1; D perhaps matches TRBD1 (5 bases). Germline V gene lookup returns CDR1 GTSNPN and CDR2 SVGIG (reference sequence). The CDR3 is 14 residues long. Trimming left V 0 bases short and J 7 bases short, with 15 bases between. CDR3 in amino acids: CAWSVDNGQGEAFF. The CDR3 bases are TGTGCCTGGAGTGTAGACAATGGGCAGGGTGAAGCTTTCTTT.

This rearrangement joins TRBV28 to TRBJ1-2; no reliable D call. This CDR3 is built from 13 residues. Germline V gene data show CDR1 as MDHEN and CDR2 as SYDVKM. The V and J ends lost 1 base and 3 bases respectively, with 6 bases between them. The chain's CDR3 is CASSLLTHYGYTF. CDR3 nucleotides: TGTGCCAGCAGTTTATTGACGCACTATGGCTACACCTTC.

This clone was seen a few times. This chain links TRBV29-1 with TRBJ2-1; D tentatively fits TRBD1 or TRBD2 (5 bases each). Germline CDR1 reads SQVTM; CDR2 reads ANQGSEA. Trimming took 4 bases from V and 0 from J, leaving 13 bases between them. The CDR3 is 15 residues long. The CDR3 sequence is CSVVGGLSSYNEQFF. CDR3 nucleotides: TGCAGCGTTGTTGGGGGTCTGAGCTCCTACAATGAGCAGTTCTTC.

This clone was seen more than once but under ten times. This chain uses TRBV19 with TRBJ1-1, with 7 bases that match TRBD1. V lost 5 bases, J lost 0 bases, and 12 bases stayed unmatched. This CDR3 contains 17 residues. CDR1 LNHDA and CDR2 SQIVND come from the germline V gene (reference sequence). The CDR3 sequence is CASSGRDSRRMNTEAFF. CDR3 in DNA: TGTGCCAGTAGTGGGCGGGACAGCCGACGGATGAACACTGAAGCTTTCTTT. The full variable domain, with the rest looked up from reference TRBV19 and TRBJ1-1, is DGGITQSPKYLFRKEGQNVTLSCEQNLNHDAMYWYRQDPGQGLRLIYYSQIVNDFQKGDIAEGYSVSREKKESFPLTVTSAQKNPTAFYLCASSGRDSRRMNTEAFFGQGTRLTVV.

In nucleotides, the CDR3 is TGTGCCAGCAGCCCCTCGAGCTCCTACAATGAGCAGTTCTTC. This gives the protein CASSPSSSYNEQFF. V gene TRBV7-8 combines with J gene TRBJ2-1; D call uncertain. Germline CDR1 and CDR2: SGHVS and FQNEAQ. The CDR3 is made up of 14 amino acids. Trimming shortened V by 5 bases and J by 0 bases, and 8 bases separated the two germline ends.

This chain links TRBV27 with TRBJ2-1, with TRBD1 identical over 7 bases. The CDR3 is 14 residues long. V lost 6 bases to trimming and J lost 4 bases; unmatched junction nucleotides: 6. Germline CDR1 is MNHEY and CDR2 is SMNVEV (reference sequence). The CDR3 protein is CASRPTGPYNEQFF. The CDR3 nucleotides read TGTGCCAGCAGACCGACAGGGCCTTACAATGAGCAGTTCTTC.

This clone was counted between two and nine times. The chain uses TRBV2 and TRBJ1-6; possible D gene TRBD1, 5 bases. Germline CDR1 is SNHLY and CDR2 is FYNNEI. The CDR3 is made up of 15 amino acids. V was pared by 5 bases and J by 10 bases, with 18 bases between. The CDR3 spells CASSRTVDAGSPLHF. The CDR3, as DNA: TGTGCCAGCAGTCGGACTGTGGACGCAGGGTCACCCCTCCACTTT.

The V and J genes are TRBV10-3 and TRBJ1-5, with D possibly being TRBD1 (5 bases). Deletions cut 11 bases from V and 3 bases from J, with 11 bases between. This CDR3 comprises 12 residues. Per the germline V gene, CDR1 is ENHRY and CDR2 is SYGVKD. In nucleotides, the CDR3 is TGTGCCGCCGGGACTGACAATCAGCCCCAGCATTTT. This encodes CAAGTDNQPQHF.

The V call is TRBV7-9, the J call TRBJ1-2; D is perhaps TRBD1 (5 bases). The germline CDR1 and CDR2 sequences are SEHNR and FQNEAQ (reference sequence). This CDR3 spans 13 amino acids. V was clipped by 5 bases and J by 7 bases, with 14 bases between them. The CDR3 DNA reads as TGTGCCAGCAGCCCCCCCGGGGGGATTGGCTACACCTTC. Protein product: CASSPPGGIGYTF. The full variable domain, its missing parts supplied by reference TRBV7-9 and TRBJ1-2, is DTGVSQNPRHKITKRGQNVTFRCDPISEHNRLYWYRQTLGQGPEFLTYFQNEAQLEKSRLLSDRFSAERPKGSFSTLEIQRTEQGDSAMYLCASSPPGGIGYTFGSGTRLTVV.

This clone was recorded only once. The chain links TRBV4-3 to TRBJ1-6; perhaps TRBD1 as D (6 bases). V was cut by 2 bases and J by 9 bases, with 20 bases left in between. The CDR3 totals 17 residues. From germline, CDR1 is LGHNA and CDR2 YSLEER. The CDR3 loop is CASSQTTVSIGGSPLHF. CDR3 nucleotides: TGCGCCAGCAGCCAAACGACAGTTAGCATAGGGGGTTCACCCCTCCACTTT.